The clone carrying this T cell receptor beta chain came up many times. V lost 4 bases to trimming and J lost 1 base; unmatched junction nucleotides: 0. CDR1 is MNHNS and CDR2 is SASEGT in the germline V gene. This CDR3 is 14 amino acids long. Unique molecular identifiers were used to barcode this TCRbeta library. TCRdb processed the PCR reads anew with MiXCR; each CDR3 protein has one entry. Of over 400,000 distinct CDR3 sequences in the sample, approximately 12% are singletons; the top ten hold around 5.6%. This record belongs to a study of T-cell reconstitution after alpha-beta-depleted transplantation in children.

Sequencing used PBMCs from the stem cell graft donor, obtained from the stem cell graft. The V gene is TRBV6-1, the J gene TRBJ2-5; 10 nucleotides agree with TRBD2. The clonotype comes from a human donor who donated a stem cell graft to a child with combined immunodeficiency. The CDR3 bases are TGTGCCAGCAGTGTAGCGGGGGGCCAAGAGACCCAGTACTTC. As protein: CASSVAGGQETQYF.